Listed here are 29 T cell receptor beta chains from one sample, sequenced in a study of shared clonotypes between healthy human individuals. The table came from immunoSEQ multiplex PCR; TCRdb's copy has only in-frame clones and leaves some out. The sample lists about 2,500,000 clones; 85% to 95% were seen once. The specimen was naive CD4+ T cells sorted from blood. Subset denoted: CD45RA+ positively selected. These receptor sequences come from a man aged 18 to 29 in good health.

The chain joins TRBV7-2 to TRBJ2-4; 8 bases match TRBD2. The CDR3 runs 15 residues. From germline, CDR1 is SGHTA and CDR2 FQGNSA. With 0 bases clipped from V and 12 bases from J, the junction kept 10 bases outside the gene matches. The CDR3 nucleotides read TGTGCCAGCAGCTTAGCGCGGCTAGCGGGTAGTTATCAGTACTTC. Its translation is CASSLARLAGSYQYF.

This clone was counted a few times. The chain combines TRBV7-9 with TRBJ1-1; D is unclear. Looked up from germline, CDR1 is SEHNR and CDR2 is FQNEAQ (reference sequence). The CDR3 sequence is 10 residues long. V gave up 10 bases and J gave up 3 bases, with 6 bases separating them. DNA of the CDR3: TGTGCCACTCGGGACACTGAAGCTTTCTTT. It codes for CATRDTEAFF.

The CDR3 region is CASSSGSGSRDTQYF. DNA of the CDR3: TGTGCCAGCAGTTCGGGGTCCGGGTCCCGTGATACGCAGTATTTT. The genes are TRBV5-4 and TRBJ2-3; TRBD2 is a possible D gene (5 bases). V lost 5 bases, J lost 6 bases, and 19 bases lay in between. The CDR3 totals 15 residues. Germline V gene data show CDR1 as SGHNT and CDR2 as YYREEE (reference sequence).

Points on this clone: This sample also contains other DNA sequences that code for the same CDR3. The chain couples TRBV2 to TRBJ2-2, with a tentative D call TRBD2 (6 bases). V was clipped by 4 bases and J by 3 bases, with 9 bases between them. The length of the CDR3 is 14 residues. CDR1 is SNHLY and CDR2 is FYNNEI in the germline V gene. As DNA, the CDR3 is TGTGCCAGCAGTGTTGTAGCGGACACCGGGGAGCTGTTTTTT. This encodes CASSVVADTGELFF.

This sequence joins TRBV19 and TRBJ2-1; 13 bases line up with TRBD2. CDR1 LNHDA and CDR2 SQIVND come from the germline V gene (reference sequence). J lost 1 base, V lost 9 bases, and 12 bases had no gene match. The CDR3 is 18 residues long. Here the CDR3 DNA reads TGTGCCAGCCGGCCGGGACTAGCGGGATATGGGTCCTACAATGAGCAGTTCTTC. It yields the protein CASRPGLAGYGSYNEQFF.

J is TRBJ1-5 and V is TRBV14; D unclear. Per germline, CDR1 SGHDN and CDR2 FVKESK. Trimming stripped 0 bases from V and 7 bases from J, with 7 bases between. CDR3 length equals 13 residues. CDR3 residues: CASSQDEVQPQHF. The CDR3 DNA is TGTGCCAGCAGCCAAGATGAGGTACAGCCCCAGCATTTT.

The chain carries TRBV29-1 and TRBJ2-2, with 8 bases fitting TRBD2. V shed 4 bases, J shed 7 bases, and the junction held 8 bases outside the gene matches. Looked up from germline, CDR1 is SQVTM and CDR2 is ANQGSEA. The CDR3 spans 14 residues. CDR3 loop: CSVGGREGRGELFF. The CDR3 nucleotides read TGCAGCGTTGGAGGTCGGGAGGGCCGCGGGGAGCTGTTTTTT.

This rearrangement joins TRBV9 to TRBJ2-1, with D unresolved. This CDR3 spans 15 amino acids. The germline V and J ends were trimmed by 0 bases and 0 bases, with 7 bases remaining between them. Germline V gene data show CDR1 as SGDLS and CDR2 as YYNGEE. CDR3 region: CASSVGRNSYNEQFF. CDR3 bases: TGTGCCAGCAGCGTAGGGCGGAACTCCTACAATGAGCAGTTCTTC.

This chain links TRBV6-5 with TRBJ1-1, with D maybe TRBD1 (6 bases). There are 15 residues in the CDR3. V was shortened by 3 bases and J by 1 base, with 12 bases between the two germline ends. Per the germline V gene, CDR1 is MNHEY and CDR2 is SVGAGI. The CDR3 spells CASSYWGARNTEAFF. The CDR3 nucleotides are TGTGCCAGCAGTTATTGGGGGGCTAGGAACACTGAAGCTTTCTTT.

The chain combines TRBV6-1 with TRBJ1-6; D is uncertain. The CDR3 runs to 15 residues. CDR1 MNHNS and CDR2 SASEGT come from the germline V gene. Trimming removed 8 bases at V and 3 bases at J, with 14 bases between. CDR3 DNA: TGTGCCAGCGTCGGGCTCCGGGGCTATAATTCACCCCTCCACTTT. Protein sequence: CASVGLRGYNSPLHF.

V usage is TRBV25-1 and J usage is TRBJ1-2, with 7 bases lining up with TRBD1. The V gene's germline CDR1 is MGHDK and CDR2 SYGVNS. The CDR3 spans 14 residues. J lost 5 bases, V lost 4 bases, and 7 bases had no gene match. CDR3 sequence (DNA): TGTGCCAGCAGTGCCTACGGACAGGAGTATGGCTACACCTTC. The encoded protein is CASSAYGQEYGYTF.

On this clone: Other DNA variants within this sample encode the same CDR3. This sequence joins TRBV6-5 and TRBJ1-3; TRBD1 matches 12 bases. Germline V gene sequence: CDR1 MNHEY, CDR2 SVGAGI. The CDR3 extends over 15 amino acids. V was pared by 6 bases and J by 4 bases, with 4 bases of the junction left unmatched. Here the CDR3 reads CASSRDRGPGNTIYF. The CDR3 nucleotides read TGTGCCAGCAGCCGGGACAGGGGGCCCGGAAACACCATATATTTT.

This chain connects TRBV7-2 to TRBJ1-6; TRBD1 matches 8 bases. V lost 7 bases and J lost 7; bases outside the gene matches: 9. CDR1 and CDR2 from the germline V gene are SGHTA and FQGNSA. CDR3 length: 15 amino acids. The CDR3 DNA reads as TGTGCCAGCACCTGGACAGGGCGACCGAATTCACCCCTCCACTTT. It translates to CASTWTGRPNSPLHF.

V gene TRBV5-4 combines with J gene TRBJ2-7, with TRBD2 as a possible D gene (6 bases). V gave up 2 bases and J gave up 4 bases, with 13 bases separating them. This CDR3 is built from 14 residues. CDR1 SGHNT and CDR2 YYREEE come from the germline V gene (reference sequence). The CDR3 nucleotides are TGTGCCAGCAGCTTAGAGGGACTTTCGTACGAGCAGTACTTC. Protein product: CASSLEGLSYEQYF. Combining the CDR3 with reference TRBV5-4 and TRBJ2-7 gives the whole variable domain ETGVTQSPTHLIKTRGQQVTLRCSSQSGHNTVSWYQQALGQGPQFIFQYYREEENGRGNFPPRFSGLQFPNYSSELNVNALELDDSALYLCASSLEGLSYEQYFGPGTRLTVT.

Only one count was recorded for this clone. The gene calls are TRBV5-4 and TRBJ2-1; D might be TRBD2 (6 bases). V gave up 3 bases and J gave up 5 bases, with 12 bases separating them. CDR1 is SGHNT and CDR2 is YYREEE in the germline V gene (reference sequence). CDR3 size: 14 residues. This chain's CDR3 is CASSSGSGDNEQFF. CDR3 bases: TGTGCCAGCAGCTCCGGTTCGGGGGACAATGAGCAGTTCTTC.

The chain joins TRBV9 to TRBJ2-7; D is unresolved. V was trimmed by 4 bases and J by 2 bases, leaving 16 bases between them. The CDR3 runs 15 residues. Germline V gives CDR1 SGDLS, CDR2 YYNGEE. The CDR3 DNA reads TGTGCCAGCAGCCCCTCAAGCCAAATTACCTACGAGCAGTACTTC. This translates into CASSPSSQITYEQYF.

The gene calls are TRBV12-5 and TRBJ2-1; 8 bases line up with TRBD1. V was pared by 6 bases and J by 0 bases, with 4 bases of the junction left unmatched. Looked up from germline, CDR1 is LGHNT and CDR2 is FRNRAP. The CDR3 spans 15 residues. The CDR3 sequence is CASGNRGFSYNEQFF. The CDR3 coding sequence is TGTGCTAGTGGAAACAGGGGGTTCTCCTACAATGAGCAGTTCTTC. The variable domain in full, with the rest retrieved from reference TRBV12-5 and TRBJ2-1, is DARVTQTPRHKVTEMGQEVTMRCQPILGHNTVFWYRQTMMQGLELLAYFRNRAPLDDSGMPKDRFSAEMPDATLATLKIQPSEPRDSAVYFCASGNRGFSYNEQFFGPGTRLTVL.

V and J are TRBV11-2 and TRBJ2-1, with D unclear. V dropped 5 bases and J dropped 7 bases, with 12 bases sitting between them. CDR1 SGHAT and CDR2 FQNNGV come from the germline V gene. This CDR3 contains 13 residues. CDR3 in DNA: TGTGCCAGCAGCCTCCAGCCCGGGAATGAGCAGTTCTTC. Translating gives CASSLQPGNEQFF.

The chain has TRBV27 and TRBJ2-3; D is unresolved. The CDR3 sequence is 14 residues long. Germline assignment: CDR1 MNHEY and CDR2 SMNVEV (reference sequence). Trimming removed 0 bases at V and 6 bases at J, with 10 bases between. The CDR3 nucleotides read TGTGCCAGCAGTTTATCACGTGGCGAGGATACGCAGTATTTT. Encoded protein: CASSLSRGEDTQYF.

The V call is TRBV11-2, the J call TRBJ1-6; D is ambiguous. This CDR3 comprises 14 residues. Germline CDR1 and CDR2: SGHAT and FQNNGV. V lost 5 bases, J lost 7 bases, and 12 bases lay in between. This CDR3 reads CASSPGRRNSPLHF. CDR3 nucleotide sequence: TGTGCCAGCAGCCCCGGACGGAGAAATTCACCCCTCCACTTT.

The chain joins TRBV28 to TRBJ1-5; no clear D gene. Germline values: CDR1 MDHEN, CDR2 SYDVKM. V lost 1 base and J lost 1, with 8 bases in between. The CDR3 is 15 residues long. In nucleotides, the CDR3 is TGTGCCAGCAGTTTATCCAGACGGAGCAATCAGCCCCAGCATTTT. Amino acids: CASSLSRRSNQPQHF.

V gene TRBV4-3 combines with J gene TRBJ2-1, with no clear D. Trimming cost V 0 bases and J 7 bases, with 13 bases left between them. CDR3 length: 15 residues. From germline, CDR1 is LGHNA and CDR2 YSLEER. Written as DNA, the CDR3 is TGCGCCAGCAGCCAAGATCACCGAGCGATGAATGAGCAGTTCTTC. Amino acid sequence: CASSQDHRAMNEQFF.

The CDR3: CASRLGQITDTQYF. The CDR3 nucleotides are TGTGCCAGCAGACTAGGACAGATCACAGATACGCAGTATTTT. This chain connects TRBV25-1 to TRBJ2-3; a possible D gene is TRBD1 (6 bases). Germline V lookup: CDR1 MGHDK, CDR2 SYGVNS. V shed 6 bases and J shed 2 bases, with 12 bases lying between them. The CDR3 consists of 14 residues.

The chain links TRBV6-1 to TRBJ2-7; the D call may be TRBD1 or TRBD2 (5 bases each). V lost 10 bases to trimming and J lost 7 bases, with 17 bases between them. This CDR3 spans 12 amino acids. CDR1 is MNHNS, CDR2 SASEGT, per germline. As DNA, the CDR3 is TGTGCCACTTCAGGGTTCAGAGGGGAGCAGTACTTC. It encodes CATSGFRGEQYF.

The chain uses TRBV2 and TRBJ2-3; 10 nucleotides align to TRBD2. This CDR3 is 17 amino acids long. Germline CDR1 and CDR2: SNHLY and FYNNEI. Trimming at V came to 0 bases and at J to 6 bases, leaving 9 bases not matched to a gene. The CDR3 nucleotides read TGTGCCAGCAGTGAAGCGAGGGCTAGCGGGAGATCCGATACGCAGTATTTT. This translates into CASSEARASGRSDTQYF.

The V gene is TRBV5-1, the J gene TRBJ1-1; tentatively, D is TRBD1 (6 bases). The germline CDR1 and CDR2 sequences are SGHRS and YFSETQ. Trimming removed 1 base at V and 7 bases at J, with 14 bases between. The CDR3 loop spans 14 amino acids. CDR3 loop: CASSLPTGINEAFF. The CDR3 nucleotides read TGCGCCAGCAGCTTGCCCACAGGGATTAATGAAGCTTTCTTT.

The chain employs TRBV10-3 and TRBJ1-2; 8 positions agree with TRBD1. The CDR3 is 14 amino acids. Trimming removed 2 bases from V and 4 bases from J; junction bases left unmatched: 3. CDR1 and CDR2 from the germline V gene are ENHRY and SYGVKD. The CDR3 is CAISEADRGYGYTF. Here the CDR3 DNA reads TGTGCCATCAGTGAGGCCGACAGGGGCTATGGCTACACCTTC.

This clone was picked up one time. This chain links TRBV10-3 with TRBJ1-1; D call uncertain. Trimming removed 7 bases from V and 0 bases from J, with 6 bases in between. Germline CDR1 and CDR2: ENHRY and SYGVKD. The CDR3 totals 12 residues. The CDR3 is CAINDLNTEAFF. CDR3 in DNA: TGTGCCATCAACGACCTGAACACTGAAGCTTTCTTT.

This clone was recorded a few times. The rearrangement links TRBV29-1 to TRBJ1-1; D possibly corresponds to TRBD1 (5 bases). There are 12 residues in the CDR3. From germline, CDR1 is SQVTM and CDR2 ANQGSEA. The V and J ends lost 4 bases and 4 bases respectively, with 10 bases between them. CDR3 sequence reads: CSVGEGATEAFF. CDR3 nucleotides: TGCAGCGTTGGGGAAGGGGCCACTGAAGCTTTCTTT.